This entry lists 27 T cell receptor beta chains sequenced from one sample in a study of blood T cell repertoires in COVID-19. Assay: immunoSEQ multiplex PCR; the TCRdb copy retains only in-frame clones and omits some. Among tens of thousands of clones, 72% were seen once, and the ten largest hold 20% to 25%. Material for sequencing was peripheral blood. These receptors originate from a woman aged 60-75 years in a cohort sampled during active or convalescent COVID-19.

Only a few counts were recorded for this clone. The J gene is TRBJ1-1, the V gene TRBV2; 11 nucleotides agree with TRBD1. The CDR3 has 14 residues. J lost 4 bases, V lost 10 bases, and 8 bases had no gene match. Looked up from germline, CDR1 is SNHLY and CDR2 is FYNNEI. The CDR3 region is CATRDRGLGTEAFF. As DNA, the CDR3 is TGTGCCACCCGGGACAGGGGGTTGGGCACTGAAGCTTTCTTT.

The chain uses TRBV5-1 and TRBJ1-1; 9 bases are shared with TRBD1. The CDR3 is made up of 14 amino acids. Losses at the gene ends were 6 bases for V and 4 bases for J; bases not matched to a gene: 7. Germline V CDR1 and CDR2: SGHRS, YFSETQ. The CDR3 nucleotides read TGCGCCAGCACCAGACAGGGGGGCGGCACTGAAGCTTTCTTT. This translates into CASTRQGGGTEAFF.

This clone came up a few times. The chain joins TRBV2 to TRBJ2-7; D remains ambiguous. There are 11 residues in the CDR3. V dropped 7 bases and J dropped 2 bases, with 6 bases sitting between them. Germline lookup yields CDR1 SNHLY and CDR2 FYNNEI. This CDR3 reads CASNSAYEQYF. CDR3 bases: TGTGCCAGCAACAGTGCCTACGAGCAGTACTTC.

This clone came up a few times. The CDR3 DNA sequence: TGTGCCAGCAGCTCCTTTACTAGCCAAGAGACCCAGTACTTC. Protein sequence: CASSSFTSQETQYF. The rearrangement joins TRBV11-2 to TRBJ2-5; a possible D gene is TRBD2 (5 bases). CDR3 length: 14 residues. Germline V lookup: CDR1 SGHAT, CDR2 FQNNGV. The V end lost 4 bases, the J end lost 1 base, and 10 bases lay between the germline ends.

CDR3 protein: CASSLVQRGIGTDTQYF. CDR3 nucleotide sequence: TGCGCCAGCAGCTTGGTCCAGCGGGGGATCGGCACAGATACGCAGTATTTT. V and J are TRBV5-1 and TRBJ2-3; the match to TRBD2 covers 8 bases. V was pared by 0 bases and J by 1 base, with 7 bases of the junction left unmatched. Germline assignment: CDR1 SGHRS and CDR2 YFSETQ. CDR3 length: 17 amino acids.

The chain combines TRBV2 with TRBJ2-1; D is perhaps TRBD2 (5 bases). The CDR3 consists of 15 residues. Germline V gene lookup returns CDR1 SNHLY and CDR2 FYNNEI. Trimming pared 4 bases from V and 2 bases from J, leaving 12 bases between. CDR3 sequence reads: CASSGLAQAYNEQFF. The CDR3 nucleotides read TGTGCCAGCAGTGGCTTAGCGCAAGCCTACAATGAGCAGTTCTTC.

V gene TRBV20-1 combines with J gene TRBJ2-3, with 13 bases that match TRBD2. V gave up 6 bases and J gave up 2 bases; unmatched junction bases: 8. This CDR3 has 16 residues. Germline loops: CDR1 DFQATT, CDR2 SNEGSKA (reference sequence). The CDR3 loop is CSASVGLAGATDTQYF. For the CDR3, the DNA is TGCAGTGCCAGTGTCGGACTAGCGGGGGCCACAGATACGCAGTATTTT.

V is TRBV7-3 and J is TRBJ2-6; a possible D gene is TRBD1 (5 bases). Germline CDR1 SGHTA, CDR2 FQGTGA. CDR3 size: 17 residues. Trimming removed 5 bases at V and 0 bases at J, with 14 bases between. CDR3 loop: CASSKTVTLSGANVLTF. The CDR3 bases are TGTGCCAGCAGCAAGACAGTCACCCTCTCTGGGGCCAACGTCCTGACTTTC. Complete variable domain (other parts from reference TRBV7-3 and TRBJ2-6): GAGVSQTPSNKVTEKGKYVELRCDPISGHTALYWYRQSLGQGPEFLIYFQGTGAADDSGLPNDRFFAVRPEGSVSTLKIQRTERGDSAVYLCASSKTVTLSGANVLTFGAGSRLTVL.

The chain combines TRBV7-3 with TRBJ2-3; 9 bases line up with TRBD1. V lost 7 bases, J lost 4 bases, and 3 bases stayed unmatched. Germline V gene lookup returns CDR1 SGHTA and CDR2 FQGTGA. The CDR3 consists of 13 residues. The CDR3 is CASKGQGSDTQYF. In DNA form, the CDR3 reads TGTGCCAGCAAGGGACAGGGTTCAGATACGCAGTATTTT.

The rearrangement joins TRBV19 to TRBJ1-4, with D tentatively TRBD1 (6 bases). Deletions cut 0 bases from V and 3 bases from J, with 11 bases between. The CDR3 spans 16 residues. Per the germline V gene, CDR1 is LNHDA and CDR2 is SQIVND (reference sequence). CDR3 region: CASSIDLGAPNEKLFF. CDR3 DNA: TGTGCCAGTAGTATAGATTTGGGGGCCCCTAATGAAAAACTGTTTTTT.

This chain links TRBV10-3 with TRBJ1-1, with 11 positions matching TRBD1. The V gene end was trimmed by 1 base and the J gene end by 3 bases; junction bases not matched to a gene: 7. The CDR3 covers 17 residues. Per the germline V gene, CDR1 is ENHRY and CDR2 is SYGVKD. The CDR3 nucleotides are TGTGCCATCAGTGAGTTTCATAAGGGACAGGGGGACACTGAAGCTTTCTTT. As protein: CAISEFHKGQGDTEAFF.

V is TRBV5-1 and J is TRBJ2-3, with 8 nucleotides matching TRBD2. The germline V gene encodes CDR1 SGHRS and CDR2 YFSETQ. CDR3 length: 17 amino acids. V gave up 4 bases and J gave up 6 bases; unmatched junction bases: 16. The CDR3 nucleotides read TGCGCCAGCAGCCCGGGGATCTTTGCGGGGGGAGCGGATACGCAGTATTTT. Translation gives CASSPGIFAGGADTQYF.

This rearrangement joins TRBV15 to TRBJ2-7; D possibly corresponds to TRBD1 (6 bases). The CDR3 is 13 residues long. Trimming shortened V by 4 bases and J by 1 base, and 8 bases separated the two germline ends. Germline CDR1 and CDR2: LNHNV and YYDKDF (reference sequence). CDR3 in amino acids: CATSTRGSYEQYF. The CDR3 DNA reads as TGTGCCACCAGCACCAGGGGTTCCTACGAGCAGTACTTC.

The sample holds one count of this clone. The chain combines TRBV25-1 with TRBJ1-5, with 11 bases identical to TRBD1. Unmatched junction bases numbered 4, after V lost 4 bases and J lost 5 bases. This CDR3 is 15 amino acids long. Per the germline V gene, CDR1 is MGHDK and CDR2 is SYGVNS. CDR3 nucleotides: TGTGCCAGCAGTGCGCCGGGACAGGGGGATCAGCCCCAGCATTTT. This gives the protein CASSAPGQGDQPQHF.

The genes are TRBV7-8 and TRBJ2-1; 7 nucleotides line up with TRBD1. The J segment lost 2 bases and the V segment lost 5 bases, leaving 9 bases of the junction unmatched. The CDR3 loop spans 16 amino acids. Germline CDR1 is SGHVS and CDR2 is FQNEAQ. The CDR3: CASSQYRGGPYNEQFF. The CDR3 DNA is TGTGCCAGCAGCCAATACAGGGGCGGTCCCTACAATGAGCAGTTCTTC.

The V call is TRBV5-1, the J call TRBJ1-2; D uncertain. The CDR3 runs 14 residues. Germline lookup yields CDR1 SGHRS and CDR2 YFSETQ. Trimming removed 4 bases from V and 2 bases from J, with 12 bases in between. In DNA, the CDR3 is TGCGCCAGCAGCCCAGGTTACGGAAACTATGGCTACACCTTC. It yields the protein CASSPGYGNYGYTF.

In this sample, this clone turned up a few times. V gene TRBV6-1 combines with J gene TRBJ2-7; 10 bases are a match to TRBD1. This CDR3 has 17 residues. Germline V CDR1 and CDR2: MNHNS, SASEGT. V trimming: 0 bases; J trimming: 2 bases; junction bases outside the gene matches: 7. The CDR3 region has the DNA TGTGCCAGCAGTGAAGCGCCCGGGACAGGGGTTACCTACGAGCAGTACTTC. It yields the protein CASSEAPGTGVTYEQYF.

This chain connects TRBV7-2 to TRBJ2-1; TRBD2 might be the D (6 bases). The CDR3 spans 14 residues. The germline gives CDR1 SGHTA, CDR2 FQGNSA. Deletions cut 1 base from V and 5 bases from J, with 9 bases between. In nucleotides, the CDR3 is TGTGCCAGCAGCTTAGAGATAGCGGACAATGAGCAGTTCTTC. Translating it yields CASSLEIADNEQFF.

There are many counts of this clone. This chain uses TRBV10-3 with TRBJ2-2; maybe TRBD2 (6 bases). Germline V gene sequence: CDR1 ENHRY, CDR2 SYGVKD. With 2 bases removed from V and 9 bases from J, the gap between germline ends came to 10 bases. The CDR3 loop spans 13 amino acids. The CDR3 protein is CAISETGARELFF. CDR3 DNA: TGTGCCATCAGTGAGACGGGAGCCAGGGAGCTGTTTTTT.

The V call is TRBV15, the J call TRBJ2-7, with 8 bases identical to TRBD1. Germline V gene lookup returns CDR1 LNHNV and CDR2 YYDKDF (reference sequence). V trimming: 4 bases; J trimming: 6 bases; junction bases outside the gene matches: 8. The CDR3 loop spans 14 amino acids. CDR3 loop: CATSTLDRGLEQYF. In DNA, the CDR3 is TGTGCCACCAGCACCCTTGACAGGGGCCTCGAGCAGTACTTC.

This chain joins TRBV5-1 and TRBJ1-2, with TRBD1 identical over 9 bases. The length of the CDR3 is 16 residues. Germline CDR1 reads SGHRS; CDR2 reads YFSETQ. The trim removed 0 bases at V and 3 bases at J, leaving 6 bases unmatched. CDR3 nucleotide sequence: TGCGCCAGCAGCTTGGCCGGGACAGGGTTAGACTATGGCTACACCTTC. Translated, it gives CASSLAGTGLDYGYTF.

The chain combines TRBV24-1 with TRBJ1-2; D remains ambiguous. Germline CDR1 KGHDR, CDR2 SFDVKD. Deletions cut 4 bases from V and 7 bases from J, with 6 bases between. The CDR3 is made up of 11 amino acids. Here the CDR3 reads CATSDPSGYTF. CDR3 DNA sequence: TGTGCCACCAGTGACCCATCTGGCTACACCTTC.

This clone was seen only once. This sequence joins TRBV10-3 and TRBJ1-2; tentatively, D is TRBD1 (6 bases). Deletions cut 3 bases from V and 4 bases from J, with 12 bases between. The CDR3 spans 14 residues. From germline, CDR1 is ENHRY and CDR2 SYGVKD. CDR3 in DNA: TGTGCCATCAGTGACTATAGGGGGGGCTATGGCTACACCTTC. Encoded protein: CAISDYRGGYGYTF.

The chain employs TRBV28 and TRBJ1-5; 8 bases agree with TRBD1. The germline V gene encodes CDR1 MDHEN and CDR2 SYDVKM. The CDR3 loop spans 15 amino acids. J gave up 6 bases and V 6 bases, and 10 bases lay outside the gene matches. CDR3 sequence reads: CASRPGTGWIQPQHF. The CDR3 DNA sequence: TGTGCCAGCAGACCGGGGACAGGATGGATTCAGCCCCAGCATTTT.

A word on this clone: A read error likely explains this, since a far larger clone differs by one base. This chain connects TRBV6-5 to TRBJ1-2, with 7 positions matching TRBD1. The CDR3 sequence is 13 residues long. Germline CDR1 MNHEY, CDR2 SVGAGI. The junction had 3 bases not matched to a gene; V was cut back by 6 bases and J by 2 bases. The DNA for the CDR3 is TGTGCCAGCAGCTCGGACAGGAACTATGGCTACACCTTC. Translated: CASSSDRNYGYTF.

This sequence joins TRBV6-1 and TRBJ2-7; D is possibly TRBD1 (6 bases). Germline lookup yields CDR1 MNHNS and CDR2 SASEGT. The CDR3 has 15 residues. V lost 2 bases, J lost 2 bases, and 13 bases lay in between. The CDR3 DNA reads TGTGCCAGCAGTGAATTCGCCGGACAGCCCTACGAGCAGTACTTC. Translation: CASSEFAGQPYEQYF.

A few counts support this clone. The chain couples TRBV4-1 to TRBJ1-5, with TRBD1 matching 8 bases. V gave up 0 bases and J gave up 6 bases; unmatched junction bases: 7. The CDR3 length is 16 residues. The germline V gene encodes CDR1 MGHRA and CDR2 YSYEKL. This chain's CDR3 is CASSQDSGGVGQPQHF. The CDR3 DNA reads as TGCGCCAGCAGCCAAGATTCAGGGGGCGTGGGTCAGCCCCAGCATTTT.